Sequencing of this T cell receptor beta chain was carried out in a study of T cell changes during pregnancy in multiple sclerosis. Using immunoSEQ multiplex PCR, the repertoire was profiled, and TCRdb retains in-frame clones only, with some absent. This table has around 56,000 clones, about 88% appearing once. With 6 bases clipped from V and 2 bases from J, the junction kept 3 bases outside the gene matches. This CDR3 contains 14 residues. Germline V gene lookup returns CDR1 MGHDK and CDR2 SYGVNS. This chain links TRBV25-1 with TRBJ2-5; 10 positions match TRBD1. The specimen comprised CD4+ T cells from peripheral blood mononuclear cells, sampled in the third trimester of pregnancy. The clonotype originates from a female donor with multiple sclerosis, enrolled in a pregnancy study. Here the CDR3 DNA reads TGTGCCAGCAGCCGGACAGGGGGGCAAGAGACCCAGTACTTC. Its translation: CASSRTGGQETQYF.